This T cell receptor (beta chain) was observed in a study of shared clonotypes between healthy human individuals. Looking at the study overall: Three plates were used per donor for CD4 naive, three for CD4 memory, two for CD8 naive and one for CD8 memory. The study's findings and limits: Owing to a small donor count, the genetic and exposure-history diversity represented was limited. Sharing across a few donors was seen in approximately 5.2% of naive CD4 clonotypes.

Clones were read by immunoSEQ multiplex PCR, and TCRdb kept only the in-frame ones, dropping some. The sample holds under 2.5 million clones, 92% seen once. This CDR3 is built from 14 residues. Looked up from germline, CDR1 is MGHRA and CDR2 is YSYEKL. With 1 base removed from V and 2 bases from J, the gap between germline ends came to 7 bases. Note on this clone: Its antigen is currently unknown.

The chain uses TRBV4-1 and TRBJ2-3; D is ambiguous. The sequence derives from a young man in good health. Some clones in this sample may be carry-over from other donors' samples. The sequenced sample consisted of naive CD4+ T cells from PBMCs. Subset: CD45RA+ positively selected. As DNA, the CDR3 is TGCGCCAGCAGCCAAGCCACAACCACAGATACGCAGTATTTT. Its translation: CASSQATTTDTQYF.